This record concerns one T cell receptor (beta chain) sequence. Researchers isolated at least 7 million PBMCs per sample. This specimen comes from a study of blood T cells in healthy people across ages. CDR3 size: 13 residues. CDR1 and CDR2 (germline): MDHEN, SYDVKM. Between the trimmed V and J ends, which lost 6 bases and 4 bases, there was a span of 10 bases. A second PCR of 7 to 11 cycles used a sample-barcoded 5' primer and a J-beta primer mix. TCRdb re-analysed the 5' RACE reads in MiXCR, keeping a single row per CDR3 protein. Among 750,000 to 1,000,000 distinct CDR3 sequences listed, about 28% were seen once. These data were likewise used in another study, on T cells of mothers and their children. Per that paper: From each mother came over 8 million TCR beta CDR3 reads, and from each child came a few million.

Input material: blood. The J gene is TRBJ1-5, the V gene TRBV28, with D uncertain. This TCR came from a woman between 40 and 50 years old in good health. The CDR3 sequence: CASSSNPNQPQHF. The CDR3 nucleotides read TGTGCCAGCAGCTCAAACCCGAATCAGCCCCAGCATTTT. Full variable domain (remainder filled in from reference TRBV28 and TRBJ1-5): DVKVTQSSRYLVKRTGEKVFLECVQDMDHENMFWYRQDPGLGLRLIYFSYDVKMKEKGDIPEGYSVSREKKERFSLILESASTNQTSMYLCASSSNPNQPQHFGDGTRLSIL.